Below, 32 T cell receptor beta chains from the same sample are listed, as sequenced in a study of patients and donors after allogeneic stem cell transplantation (dated by TCRdb to 2020 to 2022). Libraries were made using RT-PCR. The instrument was a NextSeq 550. TCRdb trimmed public reads at Q25 via fastp, called clones via MiXCR and kept in-frame beta chains. Here each entry gathers all rows of one CDR3 protein and keeps the most common genes and DNA. For this sample the table gives over 350,000 distinct CDR3 sequences, of which under 20% were detected only once. 7% to 7.5% of the sample belongs to the ten largest clones. Sequencing was carried out using blood, either unsorted or a sorted T cell fraction (not recorded which). The receptors stem from a human donor who was either an allogeneic HSCT recipient or a stem cell or donor lymphocyte infusion donor (not recorded which). It is not recorded whose cells these are; they may come from a transplant donor.

This sequence joins TRBV5-6 and TRBJ2-2; a weak D match, TRBD2 (5 bases). Germline lookup yields CDR1 SGHDT and CDR2 YYEEEE. This CDR3 region has 16 residues. V was pared by 1 base and J by 0 bases, with 10 bases between. CDR3 loop: CASSLTGVSNTGELFF. In nucleotides, the CDR3 is TGTGCCAGCAGCTTGACCGGGGTCTCGAACACCGGGGAGCTGTTTTTT.

This chain joins TRBV25-1 and TRBJ2-5; unclear D gene. Trimming left V 1 base short and J 4 bases short, with 10 bases between. Germline assignment: CDR1 MGHDK and CDR2 SYGVNS. The CDR3 runs to 14 residues. CDR3: CASSESWVGETQYF. In nucleotides, the CDR3 is TGTGCCAGCAGTGAATCTTGGGTGGGAGAGACCCAGTACTTC.

The CDR3 is CASSYRTANEKLFF. The CDR3 bases are TGTGCCAGCAGTTATCGCACAGCGAATGAAAAACTGTTTTTT. J is TRBJ1-4 and V is TRBV6-5, with no clear D. This CDR3 is 14 amino acids long. The germline gives CDR1 MNHEY, CDR2 SVGAGI. Deletions cut 3 bases from V and 5 bases from J, with 10 bases between.

The chain carries TRBV5-1 and TRBJ2-5, with D unclear. Trimming cost V 8 bases and J 4 bases, with 18 bases left between them. The CDR3 has 14 residues. The germline CDR1 and CDR2 sequences are SGHRS and YFSETQ. Here the CDR3 reads CARGKGTQGETQYF. CDR3 in DNA: TGCGCCAGAGGGAAGGGCACTCAAGGAGAGACCCAGTACTTC.

This clonotype occurred a few times. V usage is TRBV15 and J usage is TRBJ1-4; D may be TRBD1 (5 bases). CDR3 size: 15 residues. CDR1 is LNHNV, CDR2 YYDKDF, per germline (reference sequence). The V and J ends lost 0 bases and 8 bases respectively, with 13 bases between them. CDR3 bases: TGTGCCACCAGCAGAGATGGTCAGGGTCGGGAAAAACTGTTTTTT. This sequence encodes CATSRDGQGREKLFF.

In this sample, this clonotype turned up a few times. This chain links TRBV7-9 with TRBJ1-6; D gene ambiguous. This CDR3 has 13 amino acids. CDR1 is SEHNR, CDR2 FQNEAQ, per germline (reference sequence). V dropped 3 bases and J dropped 5 bases, with 5 bases sitting between them. The CDR3 DNA reads TGTGCCAGCAGCTTTTTTCATAATTCACCCCTCCACTTT. It specifies CASSFFHNSPLHF.

This clonotype was seen only a few times. J is TRBJ1-5 and V is TRBV20-1; TRBD1 is a possible D gene (6 bases). CDR3 size: 13 residues. The germline gives CDR1 DFQATT, CDR2 SNEGSKA (reference sequence). With 5 bases removed from V and 9 bases from J, the gap between germline ends came to 17 bases. The CDR3 DNA sequence: TGCAGTGCTCGCGACAGGCAGCAATGGCCCCAGCATTTT. This codes for CSARDRQQWPQHF.

The chain is built from TRBV12-3 or TRBV12-4 and TRBJ1-1; the match to TRBD1 covers 9 bases. This CDR3 region has 18 residues. V was clipped by 3 bases and J by 2 bases; unmatched bases: 13. The CDR3 protein is CASSLGQGLKGANTEAFF. CDR3 DNA sequence: TGTGCCAGCAGTTTGGGACAGGGCCTAAAAGGGGCTAACACTGAAGCTTTCTTT.

This clonotype showed up just a few times. The V call is TRBV7-9, the J call TRBJ2-1; 7 nucleotides line up with TRBD1. CDR1 is SEHNR, CDR2 FQNEAQ, per germline (reference sequence). With 5 bases clipped from V and 8 bases from J, the junction kept 12 bases outside the gene matches. The CDR3 is 15 residues long. CDR3 region: CASSEPGQLSHEQFF. In DNA form, the CDR3 reads TGTGCCAGCAGCGAACCGGGACAGCTCAGCCATGAGCAGTTCTTC.

In regard to this clonotype: This may arise from a read error, as a much more abundant clone is one base away. The V gene is TRBV12-3 or TRBV12-4, the J gene TRBJ2-2; 7 bases align to TRBD1. V was clipped by 4 bases and J by 1 base; unmatched bases: 6. The CDR3 is 16 residues long. Here the CDR3 reads CASSCPGQWNTGELFF. The CDR3 DNA follows: TGTGCCAGCAGTTGCCCGGGACAGTGGAACACCGGGGAGCTGTTTTTT.

The V call is TRBV12-3 or TRBV12-4, the J call TRBJ1-1, with a possible D match to TRBD1 (5 bases). There are 14 residues in the CDR3. The V end was cut by 6 bases, the J end by 2 bases, with 13 bases between. The CDR3 sequence: CASSSGLINTEAFF. The CDR3 region has the DNA TGTGCCAGCAGCTCGGGACTGATAAACACTGAAGCTTTCTTT.

This clonotype was detected only a few times. V usage is TRBV20-1 and J usage is TRBJ2-5; D call uncertain. V lost 1 base and J lost 0, with 6 bases in between. The germline gives CDR1 DFQATT, CDR2 SNEGSKA (reference sequence). This CDR3 comprises 13 residues. The CDR3 bases are TGCAGTGCTAGAGGGGGTAACCAAGAGACCCAGTACTTC. Translation gives CSARGGNQETQYF.

A few counts support this clonotype. The V call is TRBV30, the J call TRBJ2-7; 8 bases are shared with TRBD1. Unmatched junction bases numbered 8, after V lost 2 bases and J lost 5 bases. Germline V CDR1 and CDR2: GTSNPN, SVGIG (reference sequence). This CDR3 is built from 14 residues. Written as DNA, the CDR3 is TGTGCCTGGAGTTCCCCGGGACAGGTTGACGAGCAGTACTTC. Encoded protein: CAWSSPGQVDEQYF.

The V gene is TRBV12-3 or TRBV12-4, the J gene TRBJ2-1; TRBD2 agrees at 8 bases. The ends lost 1 base at V and 5 bases at J; junction bases unmatched: 4. The CDR3 has 15 residues. The CDR3 region has the DNA TGTGCCAGCAGTTTAGAGCGGGAGACCCACAATGAGCAGTTCTTC. Translated: CASSLERETHNEQFF.

The V gene is TRBV2, the J gene TRBJ2-3, with a possible D match to TRBD2 (7 bases). The CDR3 runs to 16 residues. Germline CDR1 is SNHLY and CDR2 is FYNNEI. V lost 4 bases to trimming and J lost 0 bases, with 14 bases between them. CDR3 nucleotides: TGTGCCAGCAGTGCGGGCGGGGGCTTGAGCACAGATACGCAGTATTTT. This gives the protein CASSAGGGLSTDTQYF.

The V and J genes are TRBV18 and TRBJ1-6; D remains ambiguous. V dropped 3 bases and J dropped 5 bases, with 11 bases sitting between them. This CDR3 region has 15 residues. Germline CDR1 reads KGHSH; CDR2 reads LQKENI. Here the CDR3 reads CASSPKSADNSPLHF. CDR3 DNA: TGTGCCAGCTCACCTAAGAGCGCCGATAATTCACCCCTCCACTTT. Variable domain in full (rest from reference TRBV18 and TRBJ1-6): NAGVMQNPRHLVRRRGQEARLRCSPMKGHSHVYWYRQLPEEGLKFMVYLQKENIIDESGMPKERFSAEFPKEGPSILRIQQVVRGDSAAYFCASSPKSADNSPLHFGNGTRLTVT.

V usage is TRBV4-2 and J usage is TRBJ1-1; D may be TRBD1 (6 bases). The CDR3 spans 13 residues. The V and J ends lost 0 bases and 10 bases respectively, with 12 bases between them. CDR1 and CDR2 from the germline V gene are LGHNA and YNFKEQ. The CDR3 spells CASSQDRQVSAFF. Here the CDR3 DNA reads TGTGCCAGCAGCCAAGATCGACAGGTCTCAGCTTTCTTT.

The chain joins TRBV7-9 to TRBJ1-3, with 8 bases matching TRBD1. The CDR3 sequence is 15 residues long. V lost 4 bases, J lost 5 bases, and 7 bases stayed unmatched. CDR1 is SEHNR and CDR2 is FQNEAQ in the germline V gene (reference sequence). This CDR3 reads CASSSWGRGRNTIYF. The CDR3 region has the DNA TGTGCCAGCAGCTCGTGGGGCAGGGGGCGAAACACCATATATTTT. The full variable domain, rest sourced from reference TRBV7-9 and TRBJ1-3, is DTGVSQNPRHKITKRGQNVTFRCDPISEHNRLYWYRQTLGQGPEFLTYFQNEAQLEKSRLLSDRFSAERPKGSFSTLEIQRTEQGDSAMYLCASSSWGRGRNTIYFGEGSWLTVV.

In this sample, this clonotype turned up a few times. This sequence joins TRBV3-1 and TRBJ2-2, with D possibly matching TRBD2 (6 bases). V lost 1 base and J 0 bases, leaving 9 bases between the germline ends. Germline CDR1 LGHDT, CDR2 YNNKEL (reference sequence). This CDR3 contains 16 residues. CDR3 sequence reads: CASSQGLVANTGELFF. DNA of the CDR3: TGTGCCAGCAGCCAAGGACTAGTCGCGAACACCGGGGAGCTGTTTTTT. Based on the CDR3 plus reference TRBV3-1 and TRBJ2-2, the full variable domain is DTAVSQTPKYLVTQMGNDKSIKCEQNLGHDTMYWYKQDSKKFLKIMFSYNNKELIINETVPNRFSPKSPDKAHLNLHINSLELGDSAVYFCASSQGLVANTGELFFGEGSRLTVL.

This clonotype was observed a handful of times. The chain uses TRBV3-1 and TRBJ1-5; possibly TRBD1 for D (5 bases). Germline lookup yields CDR1 LGHDT and CDR2 YNNKEL (reference sequence). Deletions cut 1 base from V and 7 bases from J, with 11 bases between. The CDR3 is 14 amino acids. The CDR3 reads CASSQGQLRQPQHF. DNA for the CDR3: TGTGCCAGCAGCCAAGGACAGCTTCGGCAGCCCCAGCATTTT.

V gene TRBV20-1 combines with J gene TRBJ1-2; a possible D gene is TRBD1 (5 bases). Trimming took off 6 bases at V and 7 bases at J, with 9 bases between the two ends. This CDR3 is built from 10 residues. In germline, CDR1 is DFQATT, CDR2 SNEGSKA (reference sequence). The CDR3 region has the DNA TGCAGTGCCGCGGGACTTGGCTACACCTTC. Translating gives CSAAGLGYTF.

The chain is built from TRBV27 and TRBJ2-1; D call uncertain. Per the germline V gene, CDR1 is MNHEY and CDR2 is SMNVEV (reference sequence). The germline V and J ends were trimmed by 3 bases and 0 bases, with 12 bases remaining between them. The CDR3 contains 16 residues. As DNA, the CDR3 is TGTGCCAGCAGTTTTCTGGCGGACCTCTCCTACAATGAGCAGTTCTTC. Protein: CASSFLADLSYNEQFF.

The chain links TRBV12-5 to TRBJ2-1; 9 nucleotides agree with TRBD1. The CDR3 has 14 residues. The germline gives CDR1 LGHNT, CDR2 FRNRAP. The ends lost 6 bases at V and 5 bases at J; junction bases unmatched: 5. Here the CDR3 DNA reads TGTGCTAGTGGACCGGGACAGGGACACAATGAGCAGTTCTTC. Translating gives CASGPGQGHNEQFF. The variable domain in full, completed from reference TRBV12-5 and TRBJ2-1, reads DARVTQTPRHKVTEMGQEVTMRCQPILGHNTVFWYRQTMMQGLELLAYFRNRAPLDDSGMPKDRFSAEMPDATLATLKIQPSEPRDSAVYFCASGPGQGHNEQFFGPGTRLTVL.

This clonotype has a single count. Sequence at one end of the junction differs from germline and may be a read error. This chain uses TRBV28 with TRBJ2-7, with 12 nucleotides matching TRBD2. This CDR3 has 14 residues. Germline assignment: CDR1 MDHEN and CDR2 SYDVKM. The CDR3 nucleotides are TGTGCCTGCAGCCTAGCGGGAGGGCCCTACGAGCAGTACTTC. Protein product: CACSLAGGPYEQYF.

This clonotype was counted only a few times. J is TRBJ2-3 and V is TRBV18; tentative D call: TRBD2 (5 bases). The length of the CDR3 is 14 residues. Trimming stripped 0 bases from V and 4 bases from J, with 8 bases between. Germline assignment: CDR1 KGHSH and CDR2 LQKENI. Written as DNA, the CDR3 is TGTGCCAGCTCACCACCCGCGGGCCCAGATACGCAGTATTTT. Translated, it gives CASSPPAGPDTQYF.

This clonotype was recorded many times. The chain carries TRBV20-1 and TRBJ2-7; the match to TRBD1 covers 8 bases. The CDR3 loop spans 13 amino acids. The V and J ends lost 5 bases and 3 bases, in that order; junction bases with no gene match: 6. Germline-derived CDR1 and CDR2 are DFQATT and SNEGSKA (reference sequence). The CDR3 region is CSAAHRGSYEQYF. Here the CDR3 DNA reads TGCAGTGCTGCCCACAGGGGGAGCTACGAGCAGTACTTC.

The table lists this clonotype with a few counts. The chain is built from TRBV4-1 and TRBJ2-7, with 9 bases lining up with TRBD1. Unmatched junction bases numbered 4, after V lost 0 bases and J lost 4 bases. This CDR3 contains 15 residues. The germline CDR1 and CDR2 sequences are MGHRA and YSYEKL. The CDR3 loop is CASSQDGTGLYEQYF. In nucleotides, the CDR3 is TGCGCCAGCAGCCAAGATGGGACAGGGCTATACGAGCAGTACTTC.

This chain connects TRBV27 to TRBJ2-7; 7 bases map to TRBD1. Germline V gives CDR1 MNHEY, CDR2 SMNVEV (reference sequence). With 3 bases clipped from V and 4 bases from J, the junction kept 9 bases outside the gene matches. The CDR3 length is 15 residues. CDR3 region: CASSFTRDRVYEQYF. DNA of the CDR3: TGTGCCAGCAGTTTTACCCGGGACAGAGTATACGAGCAGTACTTC.

This clonotype was picked up a small number of times. The CDR3 loop reads CSASGPISSYEQYF. The DNA for the CDR3 is TGCAGTGCTAGCGGACCCATTAGCTCCTACGAGCAGTACTTC. The V call is TRBV20-1, the J call TRBJ2-7; no definite D call. The CDR3 runs 14 residues. The V gene's germline CDR1 is DFQATT and CDR2 SNEGSKA (reference sequence). The V gene lost 3 bases and the J gene lost 0 bases, with 12 bases spanning the gap.

The V call is TRBV4-1, the J call TRBJ2-7, with D perhaps assigned TRBD1 or TRBD2 (5 bases each). CDR3 length: 15 residues. The germline V gene encodes CDR1 MGHRA and CDR2 YSYEKL. V lost 4 bases and J 2 bases, leaving 15 bases between the germline ends. This CDR3 is CASSRGTGLTYEQYF. CDR3 in DNA: TGCGCCAGCAGCCGGGGGACCGGCCTAACCTACGAGCAGTACTTC.

The chain employs TRBV5-6 and TRBJ2-7; perhaps D is TRBD1 or TRBD2 (5 bases each). In germline, CDR1 is SGHDT, CDR2 YYEEEE. The CDR3 is 11 amino acids. V was pared by 6 bases and J by 6 bases, with 10 bases between. The CDR3 DNA follows: TGTGCCAGCACCCTTGGGGGCGAGCAGTACTTC. This encodes CASTLGGEQYF. Drawing the rest from reference TRBV5-6 and TRBJ2-7, the complete variable domain is DAGVTQSPTHLIKTRGQQVTLRCSPKSGHDTVSWYQQALGQGPQFIFQYYEEEERQRGNFPDRFSGHQFPNYSSELNVNALLLGDSALYLCASTLGGEQYFGPGTRLTVT.

The table lists this clonotype with a few counts. The chain has TRBV7-8 and TRBJ1-5, with a possible D match to TRBD1 (5 bases). V shed 1 base and J shed 3 bases, with 10 bases lying between them. CDR1 is SGHVS, CDR2 FQNEAQ, per germline. The length of the CDR3 is 15 residues. CDR3 sequence: CASSLERDPNQPQHF. The CDR3 DNA follows: TGTGCCAGCAGCTTAGAGCGGGACCCCAATCAGCCCCAGCATTTT.